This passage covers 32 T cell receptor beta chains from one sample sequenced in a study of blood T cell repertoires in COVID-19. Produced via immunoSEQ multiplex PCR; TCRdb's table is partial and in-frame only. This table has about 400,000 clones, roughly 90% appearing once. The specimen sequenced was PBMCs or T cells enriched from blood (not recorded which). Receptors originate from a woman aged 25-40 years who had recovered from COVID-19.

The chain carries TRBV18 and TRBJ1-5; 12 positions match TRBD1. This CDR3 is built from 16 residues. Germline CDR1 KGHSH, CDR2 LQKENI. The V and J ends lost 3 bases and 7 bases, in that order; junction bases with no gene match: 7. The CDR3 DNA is TGTGCCAGCTCACCGATGGGACAGGGGGCAGGGCAGCCCCAGCATTTT. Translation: CASSPMGQGAGQPQHF.

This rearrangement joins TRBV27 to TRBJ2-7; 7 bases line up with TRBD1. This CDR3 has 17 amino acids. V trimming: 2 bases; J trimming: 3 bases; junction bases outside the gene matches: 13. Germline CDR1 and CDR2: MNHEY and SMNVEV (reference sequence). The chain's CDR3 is CASSLSLATGFGYEQYF. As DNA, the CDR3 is TGTGCCAGCAGTTTAAGTCTCGCGACAGGGTTTGGCTACGAGCAGTACTTC.

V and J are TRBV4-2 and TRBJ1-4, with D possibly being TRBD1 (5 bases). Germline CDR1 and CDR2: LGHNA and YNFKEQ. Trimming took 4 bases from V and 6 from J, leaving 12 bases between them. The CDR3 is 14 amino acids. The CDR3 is CASSPTGGHEKLFF. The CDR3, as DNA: TGTGCCAGCAGCCCAACAGGCGGCCATGAAAAACTGTTTTTT.

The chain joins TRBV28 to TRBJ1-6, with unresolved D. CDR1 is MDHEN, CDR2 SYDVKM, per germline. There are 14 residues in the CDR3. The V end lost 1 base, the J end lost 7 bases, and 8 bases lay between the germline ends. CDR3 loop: CASSLSRINSPLHF. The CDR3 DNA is TGTGCCAGCAGTTTATCCAGGATCAATTCACCCCTCCACTTT. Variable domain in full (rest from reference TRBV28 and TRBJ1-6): DVKVTQSSRYLVKRTGEKVFLECVQDMDHENMFWYRQDPGLGLRLIYFSYDVKMKEKGDIPEGYSVSREKKERFSLILESASTNQTSMYLCASSLSRINSPLHFGNGTRLTVT.

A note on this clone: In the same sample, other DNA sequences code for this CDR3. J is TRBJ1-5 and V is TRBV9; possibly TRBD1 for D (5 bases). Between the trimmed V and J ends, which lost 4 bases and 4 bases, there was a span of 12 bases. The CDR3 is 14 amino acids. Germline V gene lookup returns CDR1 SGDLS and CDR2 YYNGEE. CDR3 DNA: TGTGCCAGCAGCCCCCCGGGGGGGAATCAGCCCCAGCATTTT. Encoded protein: CASSPPGGNQPQHF.

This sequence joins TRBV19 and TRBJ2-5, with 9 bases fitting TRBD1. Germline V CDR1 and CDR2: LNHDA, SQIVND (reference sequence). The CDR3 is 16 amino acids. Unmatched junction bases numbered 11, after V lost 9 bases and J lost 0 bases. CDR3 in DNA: TGTGCCAGCAGACCCCGGGACAGGGTGGACCAAGAGACCCAGTACTTC. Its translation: CASRPRDRVDQETQYF.

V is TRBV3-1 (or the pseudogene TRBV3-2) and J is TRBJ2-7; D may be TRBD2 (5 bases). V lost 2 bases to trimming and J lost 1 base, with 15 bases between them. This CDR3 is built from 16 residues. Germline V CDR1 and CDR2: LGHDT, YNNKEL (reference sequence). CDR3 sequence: CASSQSSLAGSYEQYF. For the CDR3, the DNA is TGTGCCAGCAGCCAATCGTCCCTAGCCGGTTCCTACGAGCAGTACTTC.

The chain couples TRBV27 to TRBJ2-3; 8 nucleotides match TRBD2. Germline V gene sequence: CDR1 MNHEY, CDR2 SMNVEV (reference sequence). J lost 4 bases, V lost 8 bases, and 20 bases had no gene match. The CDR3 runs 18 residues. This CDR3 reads CASRARRSKDGGADTQYF. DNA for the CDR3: TGTGCCAGCCGGGCGAGGCGGTCAAAGGACGGGGGGGCAGATACGCAGTATTTT.

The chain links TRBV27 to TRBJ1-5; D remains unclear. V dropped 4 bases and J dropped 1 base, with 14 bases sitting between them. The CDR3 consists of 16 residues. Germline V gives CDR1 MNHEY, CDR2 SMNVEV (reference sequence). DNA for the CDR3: TGTGCCAGCAGTTCCTGGGCCGGCATGAGCAATCAGCCCCAGCATTTT. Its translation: CASSSWAGMSNQPQHF.

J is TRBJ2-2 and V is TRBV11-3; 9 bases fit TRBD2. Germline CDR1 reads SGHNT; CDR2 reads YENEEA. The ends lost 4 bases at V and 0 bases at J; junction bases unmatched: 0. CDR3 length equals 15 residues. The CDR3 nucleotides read TGTGCCAGCAGCTCTAGCGGGGCGAACACCGGGGAGCTGTTTTTT. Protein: CASSSSGANTGELFF.

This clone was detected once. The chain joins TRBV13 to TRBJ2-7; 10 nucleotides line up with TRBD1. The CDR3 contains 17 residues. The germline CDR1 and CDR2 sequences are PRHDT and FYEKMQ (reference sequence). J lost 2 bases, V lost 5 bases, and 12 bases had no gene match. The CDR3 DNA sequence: TGTGCCAGCAGCAACGGCCCTGGACAGGGGGAGACCTACGAGCAGTACTTC. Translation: CASSNGPGQGETYEQYF.

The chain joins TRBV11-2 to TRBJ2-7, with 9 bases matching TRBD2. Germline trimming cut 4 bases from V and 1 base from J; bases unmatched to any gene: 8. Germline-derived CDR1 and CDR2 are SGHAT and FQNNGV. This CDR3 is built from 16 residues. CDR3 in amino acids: CASSSRATSGSYEQYF. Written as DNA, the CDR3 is TGTGCCAGCAGCTCCCGCGCCACTAGCGGGTCCTACGAGCAGTACTTC.

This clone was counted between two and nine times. The CDR3 region is CASSPVGTGEAFF. The CDR3, as DNA: TGTGCCAGCTCACCCGTCGGGACAGGTGAAGCTTTCTTT. The gene calls are TRBV18 and TRBJ1-1; 8 nucleotides align to TRBD1. This CDR3 is 13 amino acids long. Germline trimming cut 3 bases from V and 7 bases from J; bases unmatched to any gene: 4. Germline assignment: CDR1 KGHSH and CDR2 LQKENI.

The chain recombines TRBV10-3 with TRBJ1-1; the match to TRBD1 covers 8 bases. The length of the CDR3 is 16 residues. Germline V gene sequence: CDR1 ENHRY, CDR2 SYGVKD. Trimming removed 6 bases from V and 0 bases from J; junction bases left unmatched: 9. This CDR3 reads CAISDTRGRVNTEAFF. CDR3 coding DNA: TGTGCCATCAGCGACACCAGGGGGCGGGTGAACACTGAAGCTTTCTTT.

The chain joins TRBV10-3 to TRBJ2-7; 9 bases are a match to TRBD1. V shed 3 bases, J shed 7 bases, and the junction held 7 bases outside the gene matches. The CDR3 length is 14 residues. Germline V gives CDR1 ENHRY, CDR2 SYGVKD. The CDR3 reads CAISELDRGKEQYF. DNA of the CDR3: TGTGCCATCAGTGAACTCGACAGGGGGAAAGAGCAGTACTTC.

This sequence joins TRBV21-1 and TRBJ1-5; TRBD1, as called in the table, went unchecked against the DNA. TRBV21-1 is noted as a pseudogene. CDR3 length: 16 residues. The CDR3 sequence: CASSTSRQYSNQPQHF. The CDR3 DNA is TGTGCCAGCAGCACATCCCGACAGTATAGCAATCAGCCCCAGCATTTT.

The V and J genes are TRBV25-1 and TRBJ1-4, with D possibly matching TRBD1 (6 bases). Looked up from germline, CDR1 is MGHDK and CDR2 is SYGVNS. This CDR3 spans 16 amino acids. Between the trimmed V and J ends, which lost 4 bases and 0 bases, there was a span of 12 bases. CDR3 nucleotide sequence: TGTGCCAGCAGTGGAACAGGGACTACAACTAATGAAAAACTGTTTTTT. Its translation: CASSGTGTTTNEKLFF.

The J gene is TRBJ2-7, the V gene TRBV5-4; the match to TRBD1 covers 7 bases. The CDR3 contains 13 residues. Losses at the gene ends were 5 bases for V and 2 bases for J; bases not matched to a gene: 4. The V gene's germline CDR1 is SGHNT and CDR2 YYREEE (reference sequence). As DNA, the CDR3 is TGTGCCAGCAGTCCAGGGACAGCCTACGAGCAGTACTTC. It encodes CASSPGTAYEQYF.

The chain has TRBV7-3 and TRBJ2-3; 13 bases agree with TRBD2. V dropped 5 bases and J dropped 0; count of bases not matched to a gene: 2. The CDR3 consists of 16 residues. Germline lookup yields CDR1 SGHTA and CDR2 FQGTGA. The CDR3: CASSPGLAGSTDTQYF. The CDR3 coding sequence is TGTGCCAGCAGCCCGGGACTAGCGGGGAGCACAGATACGCAGTATTTT.

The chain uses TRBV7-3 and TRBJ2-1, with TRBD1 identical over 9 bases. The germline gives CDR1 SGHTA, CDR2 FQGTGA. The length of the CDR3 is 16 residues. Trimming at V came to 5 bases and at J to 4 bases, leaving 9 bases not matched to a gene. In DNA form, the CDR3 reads TGTGCCAGCAGCCCAAGGACAGGGGACGCTTACAATGAGCAGTTCTTC. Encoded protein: CASSPRTGDAYNEQFF.

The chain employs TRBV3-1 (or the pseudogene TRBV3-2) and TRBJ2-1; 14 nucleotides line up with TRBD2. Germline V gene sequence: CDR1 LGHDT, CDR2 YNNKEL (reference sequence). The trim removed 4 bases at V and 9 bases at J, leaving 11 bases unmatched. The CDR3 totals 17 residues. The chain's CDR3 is CASSPIPGTSGSAEQFF. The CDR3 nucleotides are TGTGCCAGCAGCCCCATACCCGGGACTAGCGGGAGCGCTGAGCAGTTCTTC.

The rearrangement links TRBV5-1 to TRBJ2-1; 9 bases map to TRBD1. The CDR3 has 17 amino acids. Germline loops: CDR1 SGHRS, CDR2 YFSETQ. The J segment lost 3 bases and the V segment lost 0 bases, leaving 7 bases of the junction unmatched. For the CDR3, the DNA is TGCGCCAGCAGCTTGGGCCTTGGACAGGGGTTCTACAATGAGCAGTTCTTC. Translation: CASSLGLGQGFYNEQFF. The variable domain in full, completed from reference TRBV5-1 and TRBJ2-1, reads KAGVTQTPRYLIKTRGQQVTLSCSPISGHRSVSWYQQTPGQGLQFLFEYFSETQRNKGNFPGRFSGRQFSNSRSEMNVSTLELGDSALYLCASSLGLGQGFYNEQFFGPGTRLTVL.

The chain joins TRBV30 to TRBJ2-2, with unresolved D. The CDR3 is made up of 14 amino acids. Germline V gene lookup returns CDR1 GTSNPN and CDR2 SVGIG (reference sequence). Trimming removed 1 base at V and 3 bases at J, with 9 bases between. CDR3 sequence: CAWSGEQHTGELFF. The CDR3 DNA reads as TGTGCCTGGAGTGGCGAACAGCACACCGGGGAGCTGTTTTTT.

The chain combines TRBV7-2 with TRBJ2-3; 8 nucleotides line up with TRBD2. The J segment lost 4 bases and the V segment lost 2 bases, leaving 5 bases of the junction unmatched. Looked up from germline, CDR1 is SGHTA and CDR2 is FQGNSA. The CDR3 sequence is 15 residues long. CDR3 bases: TGTGCCAGCAGCTTATCACTAGCGGTCCCAGATACGCAGTATTTT. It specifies CASSLSLAVPDTQYF.

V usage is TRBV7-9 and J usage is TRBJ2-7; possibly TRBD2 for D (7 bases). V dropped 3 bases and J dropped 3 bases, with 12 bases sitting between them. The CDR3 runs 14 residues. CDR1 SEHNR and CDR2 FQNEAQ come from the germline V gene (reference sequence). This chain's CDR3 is CASSLGGPNYEQYF. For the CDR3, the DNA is TGTGCCAGCAGCTTGGGGGGGCCTAACTACGAGCAGTACTTC.

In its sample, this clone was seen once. The chain's CDR3 is CASSGQGSGYTF. The CDR3, as DNA: TGTGCCAGCAGTGGACAGGGATCTGGCTACACCTTC. The rearrangement uses TRBV2 and TRBJ1-2, with 7 nucleotides matching TRBD1. Germline CDR1 and CDR2: SNHLY and FYNNEI. Trimming at V came to 4 bases and at J to 7 bases, leaving 3 bases not matched to a gene. There are 12 residues in the CDR3.

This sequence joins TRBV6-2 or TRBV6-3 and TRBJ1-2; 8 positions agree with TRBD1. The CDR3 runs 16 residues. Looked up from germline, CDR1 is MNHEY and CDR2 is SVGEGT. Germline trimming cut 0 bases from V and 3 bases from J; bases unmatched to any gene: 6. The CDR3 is CASSYSKKTGDYGYTF. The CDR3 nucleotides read TGTGCCAGCAGTTACTCGAAAAAGACAGGGGACTATGGCTACACCTTC.

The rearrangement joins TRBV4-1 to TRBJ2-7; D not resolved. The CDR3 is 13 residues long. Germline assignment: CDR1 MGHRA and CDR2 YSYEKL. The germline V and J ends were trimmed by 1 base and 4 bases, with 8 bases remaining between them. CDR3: CASSQGSGYEQYF. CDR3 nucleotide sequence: TGCGCCAGCAGCCAAGGTTCCGGGTACGAGCAGTACTTC.

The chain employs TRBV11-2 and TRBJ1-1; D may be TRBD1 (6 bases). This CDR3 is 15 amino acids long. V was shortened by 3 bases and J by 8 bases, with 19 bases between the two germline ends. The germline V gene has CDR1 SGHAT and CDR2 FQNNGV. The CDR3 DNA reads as TGTGCCAGCAGCTTGGTTGGGCGGGGGGCGCGAGAAGCTTTCTTT. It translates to CASSLVGRGAREAFF. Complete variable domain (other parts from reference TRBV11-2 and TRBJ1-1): EAGVAQSPRYKIIEKRQSVAFWCNPISGHATLYWYQQILGQGPKLLIQFQNNGVVDDSQLPKDRFSAERLKGVDSTLKIQPAKLEDSAVYLCASSLVGRGAREAFFGQGTRLTVV.

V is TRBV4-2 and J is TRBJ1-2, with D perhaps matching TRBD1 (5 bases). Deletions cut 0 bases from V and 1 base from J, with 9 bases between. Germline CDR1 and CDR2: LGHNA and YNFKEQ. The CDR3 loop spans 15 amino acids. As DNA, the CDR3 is TGTGCCAGCAGCCAAGACTGGCAGGGTAACTATGGCTACACCTTC. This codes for CASSQDWQGNYGYTF.

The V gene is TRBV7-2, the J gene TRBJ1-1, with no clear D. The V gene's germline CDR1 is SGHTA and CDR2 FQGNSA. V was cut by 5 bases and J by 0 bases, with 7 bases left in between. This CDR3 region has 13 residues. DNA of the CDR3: TGTGCCAGCAGCGCACAGATGAACACTGAAGCTTTCTTT. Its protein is CASSAQMNTEAFF.

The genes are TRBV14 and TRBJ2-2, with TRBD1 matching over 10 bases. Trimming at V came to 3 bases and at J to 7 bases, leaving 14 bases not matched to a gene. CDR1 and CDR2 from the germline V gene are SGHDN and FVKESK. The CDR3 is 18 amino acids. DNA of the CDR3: TGTGCCAGCAGCCACGATCTCCGGGACAGGGGTGTTATCGGGGAGCTGTTTTTT. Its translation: CASSHDLRDRGVIGELFF.